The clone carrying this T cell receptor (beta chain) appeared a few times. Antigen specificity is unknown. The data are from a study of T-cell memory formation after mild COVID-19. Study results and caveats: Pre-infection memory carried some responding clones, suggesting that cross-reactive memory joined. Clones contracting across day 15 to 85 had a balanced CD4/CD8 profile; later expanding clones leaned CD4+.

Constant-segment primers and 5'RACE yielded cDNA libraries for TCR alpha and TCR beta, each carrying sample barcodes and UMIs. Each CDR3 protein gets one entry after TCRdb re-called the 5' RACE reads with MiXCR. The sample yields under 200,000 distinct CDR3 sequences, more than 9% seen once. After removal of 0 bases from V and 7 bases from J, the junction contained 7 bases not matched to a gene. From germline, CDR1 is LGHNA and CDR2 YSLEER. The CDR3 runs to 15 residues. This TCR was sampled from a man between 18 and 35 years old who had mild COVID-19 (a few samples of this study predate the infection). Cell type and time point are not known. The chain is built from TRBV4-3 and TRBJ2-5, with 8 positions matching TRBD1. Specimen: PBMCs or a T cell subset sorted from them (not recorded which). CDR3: CASSQDRGPSVTQYF. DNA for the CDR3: TGCGCCAGCAGCCAAGACAGGGGGCCTTCAGTGACCCAGTACTTC.